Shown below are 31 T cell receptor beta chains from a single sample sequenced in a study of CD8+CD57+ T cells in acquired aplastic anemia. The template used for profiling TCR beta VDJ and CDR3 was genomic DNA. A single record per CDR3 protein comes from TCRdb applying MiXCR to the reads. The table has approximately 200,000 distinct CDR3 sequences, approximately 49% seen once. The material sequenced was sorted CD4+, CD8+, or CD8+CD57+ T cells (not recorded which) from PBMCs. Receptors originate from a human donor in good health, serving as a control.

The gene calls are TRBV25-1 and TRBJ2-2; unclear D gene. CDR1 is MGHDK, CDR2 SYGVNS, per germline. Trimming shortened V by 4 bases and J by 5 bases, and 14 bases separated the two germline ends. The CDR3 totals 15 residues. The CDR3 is CASSVSAGTTGELFF. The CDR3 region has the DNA TGTGCCAGCAGTGTTTCCGCAGGAACGACCGGGGAGCTGTTTTTT. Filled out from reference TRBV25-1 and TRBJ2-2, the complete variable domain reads EADIYQTPRYLVIGTGKKITLECSQTMGHDKMYWYQQDPGMELHLIHYSYGVNSTEKGDLSSESTVSRIRTEHFPLTLESARPSHTSQYLCASSVSAGTTGELFFGEGSRLTVL.

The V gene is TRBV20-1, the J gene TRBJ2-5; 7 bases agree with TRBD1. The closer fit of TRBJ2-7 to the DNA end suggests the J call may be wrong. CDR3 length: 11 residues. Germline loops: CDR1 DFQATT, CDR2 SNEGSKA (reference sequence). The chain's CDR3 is CSAQGVYEQYF. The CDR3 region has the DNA TGCAGTGCCCAGGGGGTGTACGAGCAGTACTTC.

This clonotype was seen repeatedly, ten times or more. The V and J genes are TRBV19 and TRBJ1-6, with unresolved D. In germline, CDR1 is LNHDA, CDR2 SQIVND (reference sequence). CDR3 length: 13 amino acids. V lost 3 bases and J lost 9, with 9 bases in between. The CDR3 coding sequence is TGTGCCAGTAGTATTGGGGTTGGTTCACCCCTCCACTTT. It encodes CASSIGVGSPLHF.

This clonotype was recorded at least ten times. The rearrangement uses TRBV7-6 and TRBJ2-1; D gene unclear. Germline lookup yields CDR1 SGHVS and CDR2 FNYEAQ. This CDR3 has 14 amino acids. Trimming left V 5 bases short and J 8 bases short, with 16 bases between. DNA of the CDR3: TGTGCCAGCAGCCCCCAGTCCAGTTGGGATGAGCAGTTCTTC. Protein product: CASSPQSSWDEQFF.

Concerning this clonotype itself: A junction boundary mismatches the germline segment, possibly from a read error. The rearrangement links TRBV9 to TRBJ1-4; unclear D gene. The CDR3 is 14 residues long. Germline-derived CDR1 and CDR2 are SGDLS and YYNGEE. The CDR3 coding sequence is TGTACCAGCAGCGATCGGGCCCGGGGTGAAAAACTGTTTTTT. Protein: CTSSDRARGEKLFF.

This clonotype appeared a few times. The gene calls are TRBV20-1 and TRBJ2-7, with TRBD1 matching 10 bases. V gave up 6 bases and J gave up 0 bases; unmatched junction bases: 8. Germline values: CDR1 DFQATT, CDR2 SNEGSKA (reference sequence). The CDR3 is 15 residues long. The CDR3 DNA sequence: TGCAGTGCAAGGGACAGGGGCGGGAGCTCCTACGAGCAGTACTTC. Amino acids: CSARDRGGSSYEQYF.

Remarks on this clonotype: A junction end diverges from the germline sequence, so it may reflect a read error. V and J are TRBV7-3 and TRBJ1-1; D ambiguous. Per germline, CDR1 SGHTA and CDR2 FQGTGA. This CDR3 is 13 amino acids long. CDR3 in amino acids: CASSFGDNTEAFF. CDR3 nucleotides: TGTGCCAGCAGCTTCGGTGATAACACTGAAGCTTTCTTC. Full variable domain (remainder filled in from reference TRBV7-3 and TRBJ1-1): GAGVSQTPSNKVTEKGKYVELRCDPISGHTALYWYRQSLGQGPEFLIYFQGTGAADDSGLPNDRFFAVRPEGSVSTLKIQRTERGDSAVYLCASSFGDNTEAFFGQGTRLTVV.

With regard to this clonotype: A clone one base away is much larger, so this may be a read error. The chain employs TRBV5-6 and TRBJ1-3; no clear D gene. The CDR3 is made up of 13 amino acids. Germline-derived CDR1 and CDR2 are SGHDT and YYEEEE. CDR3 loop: CASGFPGGNTIYF. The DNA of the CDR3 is TGTGCCAGCGGCTTTCCGGGGGGAAACACCATATATTTT.

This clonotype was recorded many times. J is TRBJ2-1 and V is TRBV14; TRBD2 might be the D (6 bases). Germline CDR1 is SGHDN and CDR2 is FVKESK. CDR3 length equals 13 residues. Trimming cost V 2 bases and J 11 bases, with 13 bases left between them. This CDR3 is CASSQLLLAQQFF. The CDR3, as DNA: TGTGCCAGCAGCCAACTACTACTAGCTCAGCAGTTCTTC. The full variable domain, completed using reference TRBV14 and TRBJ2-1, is EAGVTQFPSHSVIEKGQTVTLRCDPISGHDNLYWYRRVMGKEIKFLLHFVKESKQDESGMPNNRFLAERTGGTYSTLKVQPAELEDSGVYFCASSQLLLAQQFFGPGTRLTVL.

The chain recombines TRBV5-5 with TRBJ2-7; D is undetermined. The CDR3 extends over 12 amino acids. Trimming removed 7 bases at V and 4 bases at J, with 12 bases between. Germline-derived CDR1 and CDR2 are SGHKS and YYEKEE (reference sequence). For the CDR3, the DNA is TGTGCCAGCTCACGCCCCTCTTACGAGCAGTACGTC. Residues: CASSRPSYEQYV.

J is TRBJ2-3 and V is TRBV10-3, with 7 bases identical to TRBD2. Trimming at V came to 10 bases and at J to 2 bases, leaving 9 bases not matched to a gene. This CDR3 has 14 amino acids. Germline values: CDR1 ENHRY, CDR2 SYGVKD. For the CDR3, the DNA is TGTGCCACCACTAGCGTCGAAAACACAGATACGCAGTATTTT. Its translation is CATTSVENTDTQYF.

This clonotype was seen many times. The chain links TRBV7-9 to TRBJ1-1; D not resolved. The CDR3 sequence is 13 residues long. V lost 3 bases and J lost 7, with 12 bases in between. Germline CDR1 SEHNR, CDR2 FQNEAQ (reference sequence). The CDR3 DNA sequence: TGTGCCAGCAGCTTCGGCAGTGGAAGTGAAGCTTTCTTT. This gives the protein CASSFGSGSEAFF.

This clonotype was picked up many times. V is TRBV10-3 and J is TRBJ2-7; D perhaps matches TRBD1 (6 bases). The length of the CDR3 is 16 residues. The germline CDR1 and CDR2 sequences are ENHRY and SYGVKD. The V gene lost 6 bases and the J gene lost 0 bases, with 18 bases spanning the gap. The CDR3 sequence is CAIRDVKAGDSYEQYF. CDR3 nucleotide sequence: TGTGCCATCAGAGATGTTAAGGCAGGGGACTCCTACGAGCAGTACTTC.

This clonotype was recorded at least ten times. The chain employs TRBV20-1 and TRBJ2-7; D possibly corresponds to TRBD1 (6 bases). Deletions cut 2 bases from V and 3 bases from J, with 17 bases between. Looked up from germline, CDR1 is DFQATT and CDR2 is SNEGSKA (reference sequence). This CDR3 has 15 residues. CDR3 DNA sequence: TGCAGTGCTAGACCCCTGGGGATACAGGGCTACGAGCAGTACTTC. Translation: CSARPLGIQGYEQYF.

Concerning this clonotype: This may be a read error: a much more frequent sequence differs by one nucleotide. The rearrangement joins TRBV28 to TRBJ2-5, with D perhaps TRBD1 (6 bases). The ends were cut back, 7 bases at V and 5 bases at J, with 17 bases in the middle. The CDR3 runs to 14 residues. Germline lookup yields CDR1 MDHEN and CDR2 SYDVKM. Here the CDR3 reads CASKGTPRMETQYF. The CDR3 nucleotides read TGTGCCAGCAAAGGGACACCTCGGATGGAGACCCAGTACTTC.

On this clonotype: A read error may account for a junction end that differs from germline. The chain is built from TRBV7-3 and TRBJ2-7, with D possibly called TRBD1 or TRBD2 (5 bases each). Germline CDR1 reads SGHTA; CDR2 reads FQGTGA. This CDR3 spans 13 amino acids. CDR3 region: CDSSRDGSYEQYF. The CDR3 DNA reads TGTGACAGCAGCCGGGACGGGTCCTACGAGCAGTACTTT.

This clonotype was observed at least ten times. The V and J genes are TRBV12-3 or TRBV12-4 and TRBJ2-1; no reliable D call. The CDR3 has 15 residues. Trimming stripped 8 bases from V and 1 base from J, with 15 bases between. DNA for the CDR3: TGTGCCAGCCACTCTAGTTTAAGGTCCTACAATGAGCAGTTCTTC. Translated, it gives CASHSSLRSYNEQFF.

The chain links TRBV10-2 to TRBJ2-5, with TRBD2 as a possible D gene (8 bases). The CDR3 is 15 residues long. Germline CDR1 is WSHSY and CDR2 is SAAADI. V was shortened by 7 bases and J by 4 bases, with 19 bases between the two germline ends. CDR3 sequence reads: CASNRGGRTGETQYF. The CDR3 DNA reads TGCGCCAGCAACCGGGGGGGCAGGACAGGAGAGACCCAGTACTTC.

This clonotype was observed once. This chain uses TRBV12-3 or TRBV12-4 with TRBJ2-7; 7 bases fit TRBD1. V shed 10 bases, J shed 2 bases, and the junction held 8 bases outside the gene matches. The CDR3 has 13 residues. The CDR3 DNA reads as TGTGCCATCTCGACAGGGACCCCCTACGAGCAGTACTTC. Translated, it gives CAISTGTPYEQYF.

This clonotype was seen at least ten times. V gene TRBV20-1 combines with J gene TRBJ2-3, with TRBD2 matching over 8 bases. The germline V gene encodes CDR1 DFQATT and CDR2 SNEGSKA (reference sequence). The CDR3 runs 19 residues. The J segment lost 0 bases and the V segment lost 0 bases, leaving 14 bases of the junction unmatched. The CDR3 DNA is TGCAGTGCTAGAGATCGTCGTTCCTCAAGCGGGGGCAGCACAGATACGCAGTATTTT. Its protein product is CSARDRRSSSGGSTDTQYF.

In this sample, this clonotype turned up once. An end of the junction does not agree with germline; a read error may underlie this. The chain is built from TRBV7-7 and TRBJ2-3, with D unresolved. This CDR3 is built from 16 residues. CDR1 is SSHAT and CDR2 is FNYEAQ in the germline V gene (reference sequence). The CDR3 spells CASSPGISRNTDTQYF. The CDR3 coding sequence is TGTGCTAGCAGCCCCGGCATATCTAGGAACACAGATACGCAGTATTTT.

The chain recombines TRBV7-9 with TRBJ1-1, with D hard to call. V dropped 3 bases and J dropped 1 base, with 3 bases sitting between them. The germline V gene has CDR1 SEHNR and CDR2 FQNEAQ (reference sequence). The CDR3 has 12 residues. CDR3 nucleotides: TGTGCCAGCAGCTTTGCGAACACTGAAGCTTTCTTT. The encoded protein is CASSFANTEAFF.

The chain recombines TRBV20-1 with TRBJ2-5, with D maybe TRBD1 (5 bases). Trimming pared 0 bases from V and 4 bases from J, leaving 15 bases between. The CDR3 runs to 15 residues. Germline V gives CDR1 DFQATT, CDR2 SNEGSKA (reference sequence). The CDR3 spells CSARDPTVRGETQYF. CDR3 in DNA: TGCAGTGCTAGAGATCCGACAGTAAGGGGAGAGACCCAGTACTTC.

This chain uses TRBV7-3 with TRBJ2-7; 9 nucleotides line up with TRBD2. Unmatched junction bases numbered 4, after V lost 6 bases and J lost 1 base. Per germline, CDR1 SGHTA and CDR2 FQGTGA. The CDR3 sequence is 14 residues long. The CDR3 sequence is CASSPSGDSYEQYF. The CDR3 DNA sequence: TGTGCCAGCAGTCCTAGCGGGGATTCCTACGAGCAGTACTTC.

DNA of the CDR3: TGCAGTGCACCGATAGCGGGGGCAACCTACGAGCAGTACTTC. This encodes CSAPIAGATYEQYF. The V and J genes are TRBV20-1 and TRBJ2-7, with 9 bases identical to TRBD2. This CDR3 has 14 amino acids. V dropped 6 bases and J dropped 2; count of bases not matched to a gene: 8. Germline V gene sequence: CDR1 DFQATT, CDR2 SNEGSKA (reference sequence).

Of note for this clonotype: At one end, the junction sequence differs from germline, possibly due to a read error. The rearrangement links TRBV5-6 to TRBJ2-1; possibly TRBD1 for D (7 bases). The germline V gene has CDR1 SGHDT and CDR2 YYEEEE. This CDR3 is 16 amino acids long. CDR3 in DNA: TGTGCCAGCAGCTTGGAACAGGGGAGGATCTACAATGAGAAGTTCTTC. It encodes CASSLEQGRIYNEKFF.

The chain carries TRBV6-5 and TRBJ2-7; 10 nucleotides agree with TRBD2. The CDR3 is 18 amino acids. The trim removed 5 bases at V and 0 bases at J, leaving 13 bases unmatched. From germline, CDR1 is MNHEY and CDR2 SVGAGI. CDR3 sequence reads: CASSESSGGVPGSYEQYF. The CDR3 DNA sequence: TGTGCCAGCAGTGAATCGAGCGGGGGGGTTCCGGGCTCCTACGAGCAGTACTTC.

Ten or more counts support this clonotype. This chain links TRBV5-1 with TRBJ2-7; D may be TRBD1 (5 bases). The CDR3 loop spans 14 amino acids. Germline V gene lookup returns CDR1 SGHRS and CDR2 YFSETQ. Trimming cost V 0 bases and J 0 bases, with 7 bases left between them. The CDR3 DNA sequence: TGCGCCAGCAGCTTGGCTCAGGGCTCCTACGAGCAGTACTTC. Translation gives CASSLAQGSYEQYF.

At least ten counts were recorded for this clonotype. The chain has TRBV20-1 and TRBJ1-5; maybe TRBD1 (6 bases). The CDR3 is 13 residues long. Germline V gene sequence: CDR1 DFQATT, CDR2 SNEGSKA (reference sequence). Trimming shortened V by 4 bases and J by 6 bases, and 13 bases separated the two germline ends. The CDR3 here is CSATRDTSQPQHF. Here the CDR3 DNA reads TGCAGTGCTACCCGGGACACCTCTCAGCCCCAGCATTTT.

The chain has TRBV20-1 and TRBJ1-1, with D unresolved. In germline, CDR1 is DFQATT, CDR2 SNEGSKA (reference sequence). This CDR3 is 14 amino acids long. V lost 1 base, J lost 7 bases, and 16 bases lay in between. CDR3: CSARARTFWNEAFF. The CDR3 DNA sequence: TGCAGTGCTAGAGCTCGTACCTTCTGGAATGAAGCTTTCTTT.

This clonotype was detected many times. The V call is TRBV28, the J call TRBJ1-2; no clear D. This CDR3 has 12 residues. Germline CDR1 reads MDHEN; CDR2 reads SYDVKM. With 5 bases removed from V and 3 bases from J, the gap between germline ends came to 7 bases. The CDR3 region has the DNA TGTGCCAGCAGTGGTGGTGACTATGGCTACACCTTC. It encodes CASSGGDYGYTF.